Presented here are 21 T cell receptor beta chains from one specimen sequenced in a study of cytomegalovirus exposure and HLA in healthy donors (dated by TCRdb to the late 2010s). The library was obtained by the immunoSEQ multiplex PCR assay. For the multiplex PCR, a mixture combining 60 forward primers for TCR Vbeta segments and 13 reverse primers for TCR Jbeta segments was used. Held by TCRdb, this immuneACCESS table contains in-frame sequences only and omits some clones. Under half of the omission traces to an unresolved V gene where checked; the cause of the rest is unknown. A total of 180,000 or so clones appear in this sample, roughly 77% of them only once. Roughly 2.5% of the sample is in the top ten clones. The sequenced sample consisted of PBMCs. Source of these receptors: a woman aged 30 to 39 in good health and CMV-seropositive.

The rearrangement joins TRBV4-1 to TRBJ2-3; D is perhaps TRBD2 (5 bases). Deletions cut 1 base from V and 1 base from J, with 18 bases between. Germline CDR1 and CDR2: MGHRA and YSYEKL. The CDR3 runs to 18 residues. CDR3 nucleotide sequence: TGCGCCAGCAGCCAAGCCCTCTCGATGTGGGGAGGCACAGATACGCAGTATTTT. It encodes CASSQALSMWGGTDTQYF.

The V gene is TRBV18, the J gene TRBJ2-7; 8 bases are shared with TRBD1. The germline V gene has CDR1 KGHSH and CDR2 LQKENI. With V trimmed by 2 bases and J by 3 bases, 3 bases remained unmatched. CDR3 length: 14 amino acids. CDR3 in DNA: TGTGCCAGCTCACCAAGACAGGGGCACTACGAGCAGTACTTC. Translated: CASSPRQGHYEQYF. Full variable domain (outside the CDR3, taken from reference TRBV18 and TRBJ2-7): NAGVMQNPRHLVRRRGQEARLRCSPMKGHSHVYWYRQLPEEGLKFMVYLQKENIIDESGMPKERFSAEFPKEGPSILRIQQVVRGDSAAYFCASSPRQGHYEQYFGPGTRLTVT.

The J gene is TRBJ2-7, the V gene TRBV9; maybe TRBD1 (5 bases). The CDR3 covers 14 residues. CDR1 is SGDLS and CDR2 is YYNGEE in the germline V gene. The V gene lost 2 bases and the J gene lost 3 bases, with 12 bases spanning the gap. The CDR3 spells CASSVRGSDYEQYF. CDR3 coding DNA: TGTGCCAGCAGCGTTAGGGGCTCCGACTACGAGCAGTACTTC.

The rearrangement links TRBV18 to TRBJ2-6; a weak D match, TRBD2 (5 bases). V shed 1 base and J shed 0 bases, with 7 bases lying between them. In germline, CDR1 is KGHSH, CDR2 LQKENI. This CDR3 has 16 amino acids. CDR3 sequence reads: CASSPLGSSGANVLTF. The CDR3 DNA sequence: TGTGCCAGCTCACCACTTGGGAGCTCTGGGGCCAACGTCCTGACTTTC.

This chain uses TRBV5-5 with TRBJ2-5; a weak D match, TRBD1 (6 bases). The J call may be in error: the DNA end matches TRBJ2-7 better. The CDR3 is 13 residues long. Germline V gives CDR1 SGHKS, CDR2 YYEKEE (reference sequence). The CDR3 sequence: CASSWDNSYEQYF. The CDR3 DNA is TGTGCCAGCAGTTGGGACAACTCCTACGAGCAGTACTTC.

V usage is TRBV10-3 and J usage is TRBJ2-3; TRBD2 aligns across 7 bases. J gave up 3 bases and V 6 bases, and 6 bases lay outside the gene matches. CDR3 size: 14 residues. CDR1 is ENHRY and CDR2 is SYGVKD in the germline V gene. The CDR3 reads CAISIAGETDTQYF. CDR3 sequence (DNA): TGTGCCATCAGCATCGCGGGGGAAACAGATACGCAGTATTTT.

The chain links TRBV28 to TRBJ1-2, with 8 bases that match TRBD1. V was pared by 5 bases and J by 7 bases, with 12 bases of the junction left unmatched. CDR1 MDHEN and CDR2 SYDVKM come from the germline V gene. This CDR3 has 15 residues. Here the CDR3 reads CASSAGQGPLGGYTF. CDR3 DNA sequence: TGTGCCAGCAGTGCCGGACAGGGCCCCTTGGGTGGCTACACCTTC.

V usage is TRBV27 and J usage is TRBJ2-5, with 8 bases aligning to TRBD2. J lost 5 bases, V lost 5 bases, and 7 bases had no gene match. Germline V lookup: CDR1 MNHEY, CDR2 SMNVEV (reference sequence). CDR3 length: 14 residues. Written as DNA, the CDR3 is TGTGCCAGCAGTCCCGGGGGGGTGGGGGAGACCCAGTACTTC. It encodes CASSPGGVGETQYF.

This CDR3 is CASSLVGSLEQFF. CDR3 in DNA: TGTGCCAGCAGCTTGGTGGGCAGCCTGGAGCAGTTCTTC. The chain links TRBV5-6 to TRBJ2-1; D gene uncertain. V lost 0 bases and J lost 10, with 11 bases in between. The CDR3 runs to 13 residues. Germline CDR1 reads SGHDT; CDR2 reads YYEEEE.

Note on this clone: Sequence at one end of the junction differs from germline and may be a read error. The V gene is TRBV7-9, the J gene TRBJ1-1; 8 bases agree with TRBD1. The germline V gene encodes CDR1 SEHNR and CDR2 FQNEAQ (reference sequence). The CDR3 spans 15 residues. CDR3 loop: CSSSPVRQGYTEAFF. The CDR3 bases are TGTTCCAGCAGCCCGGTCAGACAGGGGTACACTGAAGCTTTCTTT. Full variable domain (outside the CDR3, taken from reference TRBV7-9 and TRBJ1-1): DTGVSQNPRHKITKRGQNVTFRCDPISEHNRLYWYRQTLGQGPEFLTYFQNEAQLEKSRLLSDRFSAERPKGSFSTLEIQRTEQGDSAMYLCSSSPVRQGYTEAFFGQGTRLTVV.

The gene calls are TRBV7-9 and TRBJ2-7, with 10 nucleotides matching TRBD2. Germline trimming cut 6 bases from V and 2 bases from J; bases unmatched to any gene: 10. From germline, CDR1 is SEHNR and CDR2 FQNEAQ (reference sequence). The CDR3 is 16 amino acids. The CDR3 DNA follows: TGTGCCAGCAGTTCCCGACTAGCGGGCCGCACCTACGAGCAGTACTTC. Its protein product is CASSSRLAGRTYEQYF.

The chain is built from TRBV11-2 and TRBJ2-7, with 7 bases fitting TRBD2. V dropped 6 bases and J dropped 8; count of bases not matched to a gene: 13. Germline V lookup: CDR1 SGHAT, CDR2 FQNNGV. The CDR3 totals 14 residues. The CDR3 region has the DNA TGTGCCAGCAGACCCACGGGGGGTCCCAGGAAGCAGTACTTC. It specifies CASRPTGGPRKQYF.

The chain is built from TRBV4-3 and TRBJ2-6; 7 nucleotides align to TRBD1. The trim removed 4 bases at V and 4 bases at J, leaving 16 bases unmatched. There are 19 residues in the CDR3. Per germline, CDR1 LGHNA and CDR2 YSLEER. The CDR3, as DNA: TGCGCCAGCAGCCGCAGCGCCTACGAGACAGGGCGAGGGGCCAACGTCCTGACTTTC. As protein: CASSRSAYETGRGANVLTF.

This clone was recorded once. This chain connects TRBV21-1 to TRBJ1-5; the table calls TRBD1, which could not be checked here. TRBV21-1 is labeled a pseudogene. CDR3 length: 18 residues. CDR3 protein: CASSKERRGYYSNQPQHF. CDR3 nucleotide sequence: TGTGCCAGCAGCAAAGAGCGCAGGGGGTATTATAGCAATCAGCCCCAGCATTTT.

The chain uses TRBV10-2 and TRBJ2-5; D remains ambiguous. The CDR3 has 14 residues. Germline CDR1 reads WSHSY; CDR2 reads SAAADI. Trimming left V 3 bases short and J 11 bases short, with 19 bases between. The CDR3 DNA sequence: TGCGCCAGCAGTGAAGAGAGTAGATCGTATGAGCAGTACTTC. This sequence encodes CASSEESRSYEQYF.

The V and J genes are TRBV5-1 and TRBJ1-1, with D unresolved. The CDR3 covers 13 residues. Germline values: CDR1 SGHRS, CDR2 YFSETQ. Trimming left V 1 base short and J 4 bases short, with 8 bases between. CDR3 sequence (DNA): TGCGCCAGCAGCTTGTCCGCGGTCACTGAAGCTTTCTTT. Translating gives CASSLSAVTEAFF.

The chain has TRBV11-3 and TRBJ2-1, with D perhaps matching TRBD2 (5 bases). Germline-derived CDR1 and CDR2 are SGHNT and YENEEA. V was pared by 5 bases and J by 3 bases, with 8 bases between. This CDR3 contains 13 residues. The CDR3 here is CASSLGIYNEQFF. DNA of the CDR3: TGTGCCAGCAGCCTCGGGATCTACAATGAGCAGTTCTTC.

This clone showed up just once. This sequence joins TRBV6-5 and TRBJ2-5; 10 nucleotides agree with TRBD2. V lost 0 bases, J lost 4 bases, and 5 bases stayed unmatched. The V gene's germline CDR1 is MNHEY and CDR2 SVGAGI. The CDR3 runs 16 residues. The CDR3 reads CASSYSQAGGPETQYF. In DNA, the CDR3 is TGTGCCAGCAGTTACTCGCAAGCGGGGGGGCCAGAGACCCAGTACTTC.

In this sample, this clone turned up a few times. The rearrangement joins TRBV4-1 to TRBJ2-6; D not resolved. The CDR3 length is 14 residues. V was clipped by 0 bases and J by 4 bases, with 4 bases between them. The germline CDR1 and CDR2 sequences are MGHRA and YSYEKL. The CDR3 loop reads CASSQEQGANVLTF. For the CDR3, the DNA is TGCGCCAGCAGCCAAGAACAGGGGGCCAACGTCCTGACTTTC.

V and J are TRBV19 and TRBJ2-5; 10 nucleotides agree with TRBD1. Germline V gene lookup returns CDR1 LNHDA and CDR2 SQIVND (reference sequence). The CDR3 has 15 residues. V lost 5 bases to trimming and J lost 4 bases; unmatched junction nucleotides: 7. CDR3 region: CASSPGTGAGETQYF. Written as DNA, the CDR3 is TGTGCCAGTAGTCCCGGGACAGGGGCGGGAGAGACCCAGTACTTC.

This clone was seen a handful of times. The V call is TRBV10-2, the J call TRBJ1-1; D possibly corresponds to TRBD1 (5 bases). CDR3 length: 13 residues. The V gene lost 5 bases and the J gene lost 1 base, with 8 bases spanning the gap. Germline assignment: CDR1 WSHSY and CDR2 SAAADI. The CDR3 is CASSTDTNTEAFF. CDR3 bases: TGCGCCAGCAGTACGGACACGAACACTGAAGCTTTCTTT.